This record looks at one T cell receptor beta chain sequence and its context. The antigen is not known. The sample originates from a study of blood T cells in healthy people across ages. Study-level points and caveats: A roughly linear age-dependent decrease characterized TCR beta diversity per million T cells.

Per the germline V gene, CDR1 is SGHRS and CDR2 is YFSETQ. The V and J ends lost 4 bases and 2 bases, in that order; junction bases with no gene match: 8. This CDR3 is 15 amino acids long. Alongside a J-beta primer mix, a sample-barcoded 5' primer served in a second PCR lasting 7 to 11 cycles. One entry per CDR3 protein, called by TCRdb with MiXCR from the 5' RACE reads. The data contain about 640,000 distinct CDR3 sequences, roughly 50% of them singletons. The clonotype originates from a man aged 55 to 69 in good health. The sequenced material came from blood. The chain carries TRBV5-1 and TRBJ2-5; 7 nucleotides line up with TRBD2. The CDR3 sequence: CASSPQGLQQETQYF. CDR3 sequence (DNA): TGCGCCAGCAGCCCCCAGGGACTACAACAAGAGACCCAGTACTTC.